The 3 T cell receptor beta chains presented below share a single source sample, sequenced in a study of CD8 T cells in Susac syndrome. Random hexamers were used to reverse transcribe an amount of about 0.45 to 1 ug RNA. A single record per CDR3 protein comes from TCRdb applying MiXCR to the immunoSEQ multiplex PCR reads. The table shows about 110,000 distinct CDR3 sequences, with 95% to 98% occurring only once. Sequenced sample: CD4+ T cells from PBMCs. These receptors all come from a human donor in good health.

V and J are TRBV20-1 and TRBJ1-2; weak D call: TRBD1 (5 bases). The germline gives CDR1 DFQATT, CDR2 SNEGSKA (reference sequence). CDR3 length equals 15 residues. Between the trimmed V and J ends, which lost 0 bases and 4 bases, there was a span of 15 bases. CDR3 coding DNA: TGCAGTGCTAGAGAACTGCGGGCAGGGCCCTATGGCTACACCTTC. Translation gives CSARELRAGPYGYTF.

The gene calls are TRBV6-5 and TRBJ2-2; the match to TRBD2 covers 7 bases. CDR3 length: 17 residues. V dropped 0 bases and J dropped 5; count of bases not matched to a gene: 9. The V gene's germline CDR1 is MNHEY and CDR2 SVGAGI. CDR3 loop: CASSYSKGRRGTGELFF. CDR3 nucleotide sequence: TGTGCCAGCAGTTACTCGAAAGGGAGGCGGGGGACCGGGGAGCTGTTTTTT.

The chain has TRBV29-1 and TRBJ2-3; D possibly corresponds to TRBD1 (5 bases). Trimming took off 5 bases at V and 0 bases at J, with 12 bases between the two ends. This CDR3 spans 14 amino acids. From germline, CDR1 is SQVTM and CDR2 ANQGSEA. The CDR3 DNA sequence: TGCAGCGTTATTGACAGTCGCAGCACAGATACGCAGTATTTT. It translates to CSVIDSRSTDTQYF.